The present T cell receptor beta chain was sequenced within a study of blood T cell repertoires in COVID-19. At the level of the study: T cells, B-cell-depleted T cells, or PBMCs supplied cDNA or gDNA.

Per the original data handling: Quantification of nucleated cells was approximated via reference gene primer amplification. Using immunoSEQ multiplex PCR, the repertoire was profiled, and TCRdb retains in-frame clones only, with some absent. That table is the source of V, J and clone size, and D and trimming were worked out from the DNA. The sample has around 73,000 clones, 65% to 85% seen once. Germline V gives CDR1 MNHEY, CDR2 SVGAGI. Trimming took 6 bases from V and 8 from J, leaving 16 bases between them. The CDR3 extends over 14 amino acids. The sample was peripheral blood. The chain links TRBV6-5 to TRBJ1-4; TRBD1 might be the D (5 bases). This clonotype originated in an older woman with acute or convalescent COVID-19. As DNA, the CDR3 is TGTGCCAGCAGGACGGTAGGACGGGGGGAAAAACTGTTTTTT. Protein: CASRTVGRGEKLFF.